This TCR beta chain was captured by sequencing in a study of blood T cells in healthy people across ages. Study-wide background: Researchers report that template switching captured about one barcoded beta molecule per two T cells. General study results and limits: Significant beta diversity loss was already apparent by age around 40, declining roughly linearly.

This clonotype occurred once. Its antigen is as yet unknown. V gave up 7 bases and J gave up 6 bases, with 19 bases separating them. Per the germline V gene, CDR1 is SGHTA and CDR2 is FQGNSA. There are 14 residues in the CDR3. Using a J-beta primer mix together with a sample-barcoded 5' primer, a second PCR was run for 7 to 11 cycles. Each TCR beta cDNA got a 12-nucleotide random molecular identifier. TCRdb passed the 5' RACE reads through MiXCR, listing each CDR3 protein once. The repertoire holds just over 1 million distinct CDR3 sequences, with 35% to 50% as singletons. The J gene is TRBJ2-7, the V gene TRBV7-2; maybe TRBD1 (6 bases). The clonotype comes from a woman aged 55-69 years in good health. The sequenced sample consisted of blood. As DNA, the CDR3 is TGTGCCAGCAACCCCCAGACAGGCCCCTGCGAGCAGTACTTC. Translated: CASNPQTGPCEQYF. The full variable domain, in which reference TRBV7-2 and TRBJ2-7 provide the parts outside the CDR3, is GAGVSQSPSNKVTEKGKDVELRCDPISGHTALYWYRQSLGQGLEFLIYFQGNSAPDKSGLPSDRFSAERTGGSVSTLTIQRTQQEDSAVYLCASNPQTGPCEQYFGPGTRLTVT.